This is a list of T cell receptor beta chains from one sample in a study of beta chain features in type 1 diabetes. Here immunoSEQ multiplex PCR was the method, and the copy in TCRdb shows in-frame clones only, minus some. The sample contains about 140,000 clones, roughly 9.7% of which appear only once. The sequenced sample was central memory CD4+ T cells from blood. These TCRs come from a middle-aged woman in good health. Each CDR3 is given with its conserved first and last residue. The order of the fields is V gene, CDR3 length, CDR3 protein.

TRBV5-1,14,CASSLVVAYNEQFF
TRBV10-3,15,CAISEAGVHRYEQYF
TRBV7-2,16,CASSFETRRSLGGYTF
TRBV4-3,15,CASSQGSRPGDEQFF
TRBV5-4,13,CASTLGGGYGYTF
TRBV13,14,CASSLVSGGETQYF
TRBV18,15,CASSAVTGVQETQYF
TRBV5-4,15,CASSLQTGSSYEQYF
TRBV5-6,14,CASSFLQGSREQYF
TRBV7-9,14,CASSLGAGSYEQYF
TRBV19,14,CASGSAGRTDTQYF
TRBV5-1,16,CASSLEETAISYEQYF
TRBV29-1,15,CSVVGGTGTNEKLFF
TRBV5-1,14,CASTRGDRNTEAFF
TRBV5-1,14,CASSLETGRDTQYF
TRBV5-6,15,CASSFAGQGDYEQYF
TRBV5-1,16,CASSLVVAGGVDEQFF
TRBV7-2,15,CASSSGGGANYGYTF
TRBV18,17,CASSRSTPGGTQETQYF
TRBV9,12,CASSAEGRGYTF
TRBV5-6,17,CASSLGVGQGQIGTQYF
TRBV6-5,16,CASSYSFGRLQETQYF
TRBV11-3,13,CASSLGLRGIQYF